This is a list of T cell receptor beta chains from one sample in a study of blood T cell repertoires in COVID-19. Sequencing was performed with immunoSEQ multiplex PCR; in TCRdb, only in-frame clones are kept and a portion is missing. The top ten clones hold 6.8% of a sample with about 110,000 clones, 88% of them seen once. The sequenced sample consisted of peripheral blood. Receptor source: a man aged 50-59 years with active or convalescent COVID-19. The CDR3 runs from the conserved cysteine through the conserved F or W. D genes are given only for firm matches. Size is stated for part of the rows, as once, few or many counts, or as a class when the clone is expanded.

V gene: TRBV19
J gene: TRBJ2-3
clone size: .
D gene: .
CDR3 DNA: TGTGCCAGTAGTATCTCGGGGTCTAGCACAGATACGCAGTATTTT
CDR3 protein: CASSISGSSTDTQYF

V gene: TRBV5-3
J gene: TRBJ2-1
clone size: .
D gene: .
CDR3 DNA: TGTGCCAGAAGCACTCCCGGGATCACGGTCTACAATGAGCAGTTCTTC
CDR3 protein: CARSTPGITVYNEQFF

V gene: TRBV27
J gene: TRBJ1-5
clone size: .
D gene: .
CDR3 DNA: TGTGCCAGCAGTTTTGCCGGGGTGGGAAATCAGCCCCAGCATTTT
CDR3 protein: CASSFAGVGNQPQHF

V gene: TRBV5-1
J gene: TRBJ2-3
clone size: .
D gene: .
CDR3 DNA: TGCGCCAGCAGCTTGGACCTGATAGAGGCAGATACGCAGTATTTT
CDR3 protein: CASSLDLIEADTQYF

V gene: TRBV27
J gene: TRBJ1-4
clone size: .
D gene: TRBD1
CDR3 DNA: TGTGCCAGCAGTCCTGCCCCGGGACAGGGTAATGAAAAACTGTTTTTT
CDR3 protein: CASSPAPGQGNEKLFF

V gene: TRBV7-2
J gene: TRBJ1-1
clone size: .
D gene: TRBD1
CDR3 DNA: TGTGCCAGCAGCTACTCCGGGACAGAGGGAGCTTTCTTT
CDR3 protein: CASSYSGTEGAFF

V gene: TRBV15
J gene: TRBJ2-7
clone size: .
D gene: TRBD1
CDR3 DNA: TGTGCCACCAGCAGGCGGACAGGGCGGTACGAGCAGTACTTC
CDR3 protein: CATSRRTGRYEQYF

V gene: TRBV28
J gene: TRBJ2-2
clone size: .
D gene: .
CDR3 DNA: TGTGCCAGCAGTTTGGGGCATCACGGGGAGCTGTTTTTT
CDR3 protein: CASSLGHHGELFF

V gene: TRBV19
J gene: TRBJ2-5
clone size: .
D gene: TRBD1
CDR3 DNA: TGTGCCAGTAGACGGGGACAGGGGCTAGAGACCCAGTACTTC
CDR3 protein: CASRRGQGLETQYF

V gene: TRBV6-4
J gene: TRBJ2-1
clone size: .
D gene: .
CDR3 DNA: TGTGCCAGCAGTGACTCAGGAGGGCTCGCTTCGGATGAGCAGTTCTTC
CDR3 protein: CASSDSGGLASDEQFF

V gene: TRBV11-2
J gene: TRBJ2-5
clone size: once
D gene: .
CDR3 DNA: TGTGCCAGCAGCTTTCTAGCGTTCCAAGAGACCCAGTACTTC
CDR3 protein: CASSFLAFQETQYF

V gene: TRBV15
J gene: TRBJ1-1
clone size: .
D gene: .
CDR3 DNA: TGTGCCACCAGCAGAGGCTGGGCAGGGAAGGCTGAAGCTTTCTTT
CDR3 protein: CATSRGWAGKAEAFF

V gene: TRBV2
J gene: TRBJ1-1
clone size: .
D gene: .
CDR3 DNA: TGTGCCAGCAAGGAGGGCACGGGCACTGAAGCTTTCTTT
CDR3 protein: CASKEGTGTEAFF

V gene: TRBV28
J gene: TRBJ1-6
clone size: .
D gene: TRBD1
CDR3 DNA: TGTGCCAGCAGTTCCCCGGGGACAGTTAATTCACCCCTCCACTTT
CDR3 protein: CASSSPGTVNSPLHF

V gene: TRBV10-3
J gene: TRBJ2-1
clone size: .
D gene: TRBD2
CDR3 DNA: TGTGCCATCAGTGAGTTAGCGGGGGTTGAGCAGTTCTTC
CDR3 protein: CAISELAGVEQFF

V gene: TRBV6-5
J gene: TRBJ1-4
clone size: once
D gene: TRBD1
CDR3 DNA: TGTGCCAGCAGAGTCACAGGGGGCGGTAATGAAAAACTGTTTTTT
CDR3 protein: CASRVTGGGNEKLFF

V gene: TRBV7-9
J gene: TRBJ1-1
clone size: .
D gene: .
CDR3 DNA: TGTGCCAGCAGCTTGGCTGAGACGCAGGTAAACACTGAAGCTTTCTTT
CDR3 protein: CASSLAETQVNTEAFF

V gene: TRBV6-6
J gene: TRBJ2-7
clone size: .
D gene: .
CDR3 DNA: TGTGCCAGCAGTTACGCCGGGGCCTACGAGCAGTACTTC
CDR3 protein: CASSYAGAYEQYF

V gene: TRBV11-3
J gene: TRBJ1-5
clone size: once
D gene: .
CDR3 DNA: TGTGCCAGCAGCTTAGTATGGACAGCCAGCAATCAGCCCCAGCATTTT
CDR3 protein: CASSLVWTASNQPQHF

V gene: TRBV6-5
J gene: TRBJ1-4
clone size: once
D gene: .
CDR3 DNA: TGTGCCAGCACCATTGGGGCTGAAAAACTGTTTTTT
CDR3 protein: CASTIGAEKLFF

V gene: TRBV6-5
J gene: TRBJ2-7
clone size: once
D gene: .
CDR3 DNA: TGTGCCAGCGGGCAGGGTGAGAGCTACGAGCAGTACTTC
CDR3 protein: CASGQGESYEQYF

V gene: TRBV24-1
J gene: TRBJ1-5
clone size: .
D gene: .
CDR3 DNA: TGTGCCACCAGTGTCCGGGGTCATCGGCAGCCCCAGCATTTT
CDR3 protein: CATSVRGHRQPQHF

V gene: TRBV2
J gene: TRBJ2-5
clone size: .
D gene: TRBD2
CDR3 DNA: TGTGCCAGCCAGCGGGAGCGGGAGACCCAGTACTTC
CDR3 protein: CASQRERETQYF

V gene: TRBV3-1/TRBV3-2
J gene: TRBJ2-7
clone size: .
D gene: .
CDR3 DNA: TGTGCCAGCAGCGTAGCGCGAAGCTCCTACGAGCAGTACTTC
CDR3 protein: CASSVARSSYEQYF

V gene: TRBV7-9
J gene: TRBJ1-1
clone size: .
D gene: .
CDR3 DNA: TGTGCCAGCAGTACTACTCAGGGGAACACTGAAGCTTTCTTT
CDR3 protein: CASSTTQGNTEAFF

V gene: TRBV7-2
J gene: TRBJ1-1
clone size: .
D gene: TRBD1
CDR3 DNA: TGTGCCAGCAGCCTGGACAGGGACGCTATAGCTTTCTTT
CDR3 protein: CASSLDRDAIAFF

V gene: TRBV23-1
J gene: TRBJ1-1
clone size: .
D gene: .
CDR3 DNA: TGCGCCAGCAGAAAACAGGGAACCATGAACACTGAAGCTTTCTTT
CDR3 protein: CASRKQGTMNTEAFF

V gene: TRBV7-9
J gene: TRBJ2-1
clone size: .
D gene: .
CDR3 DNA: TGTGCCAGCAGCTGGAGGGACCTGGGGCAGTTCTTC
CDR3 protein: CASSWRDLGQFF

V gene: TRBV18
J gene: TRBJ2-7
clone size: .
D gene: .
CDR3 DNA: TGTGCCAGCTCACCACCGATAGGGGCCAACGAGCAGTACTTC
CDR3 protein: CASSPPIGANEQYF

V gene: TRBV9
J gene: TRBJ2-7
clone size: .
D gene: TRBD2
CDR3 DNA: TGTGCCAGCAGCCCTGTACTAGCGGGAGTACCCGAGCAGTACTTC
CDR3 protein: CASSPVLAGVPEQYF

V gene: TRBV13
J gene: TRBJ2-3
clone size: .
D gene: .
CDR3 DNA: TGTGCCAGCAGCCTCGTGTTAGATACGCAGTATTTT
CDR3 protein: CASSLVLDTQYF

V gene: TRBV5-1
J gene: TRBJ1-6
clone size: .
D gene: .
CDR3 DNA: TGCGCCAGCAGCTTGGGGAGGGATTCACCCCTCCACTTT
CDR3 protein: CASSLGRDSPLHF

V gene: TRBV7-2
J gene: TRBJ2-7
clone size: .
D gene: TRBD2
CDR3 DNA: TGTGCCAGCAGCTTAGCCCTAGCGGGGACCTACGAGCAGTACTTC
CDR3 protein: CASSLALAGTYEQYF

V gene: TRBV6-5
J gene: TRBJ2-1
clone size: .
D gene: TRBD1
CDR3 DNA: TGTGCCAGCAGTTACTCGGGACAGGGAAATAATGAGCAGTTCTTC
CDR3 protein: CASSYSGQGNNEQFF

V gene: TRBV28
J gene: TRBJ1-1
clone size: .
D gene: .
CDR3 DNA: TGTGCCAGCAGTTTAGGGGGGGAGCCGGGTCTGACTGAAGCTTTCTTT
CDR3 protein: CASSLGGEPGLTEAFF

V gene: TRBV7-9
J gene: TRBJ1-4
clone size: .
D gene: TRBD1
CDR3 DNA: TGTGCCAGCAGTTATGGACAGGGAAGTGAAAAACTGTTTTTT
CDR3 protein: CASSYGQGSEKLFF

V gene: TRBV11-2
J gene: TRBJ2-3
clone size: .
D gene: .
CDR3 DNA: TGTGCCAGCAGCTTATCGGTGTTCACAGATACGCAGTATTTT
CDR3 protein: CASSLSVFTDTQYF

V gene: TRBV3-1/TRBV3-2
J gene: TRBJ2-7
clone size: .
D gene: TRBD1
CDR3 DNA: TGTGCCAGCAGCCAAGTCACAGGGGACTACGAGCAGTACTTC
CDR3 protein: CASSQVTGDYEQYF

V gene: TRBV29-1
J gene: TRBJ2-6
clone size: .
D gene: .
CDR3 DNA: TGCAGCGTTGCAGGGTCTGGGGCCAACGTCCTGACTTTC
CDR3 protein: CSVAGSGANVLTF

V gene: TRBV27
J gene: TRBJ2-3
clone size: once
D gene: .
CDR3 DNA: TGTGCCAGCAGTACCCGACACCCTAGCACAGATACGCAGTATTTT
CDR3 protein: CASSTRHPSTDTQYF

V gene: TRBV19
J gene: TRBJ1-5
clone size: once
D gene: .
CDR3 DNA: TGTGCCAGTAAACTCGGACAGACGGGAAATCAGCCCCAGCATTTT
CDR3 protein: CASKLGQTGNQPQHF

V gene: TRBV30
J gene: TRBJ1-4
clone size: .
D gene: .
CDR3 DNA: TGTGCCTGGAGTGTATGGACAGTTAATGAAAAACTGTTTTTT
CDR3 protein: CAWSVWTVNEKLFF

V gene: TRBV4-1
J gene: TRBJ1-1
clone size: .
D gene: TRBD1
CDR3 DNA: TGCGCCAGCAGCCCCGGGACAGGGGGCAACACTGAAGCTTTCTTT
CDR3 protein: CASSPGTGGNTEAFF

V gene: TRBV6-1
J gene: TRBJ2-3
clone size: .
D gene: .
CDR3 DNA: TGTGCCAGCAGTGAAGGTTCCGGGGGCACAGATACGCAGTATTTT
CDR3 protein: CASSEGSGGTDTQYF

V gene: TRBV7-8
J gene: TRBJ2-2
clone size: .
D gene: TRBD2
CDR3 DNA: TGTGCCAGCAGCTCGGCAGCGGGAGGCCCCCCCGGGGAGCTGTTTTTT
CDR3 protein: CASSSAAGGPPGELFF

V gene: TRBV5-1
J gene: TRBJ2-7
clone size: .
D gene: TRBD1
CDR3 DNA: TGCGCCAGCAGCTTGGGACAGGGGCACTCCTACGAGCAGTACTTC
CDR3 protein: CASSLGQGHSYEQYF

V gene: TRBV30
J gene: TRBJ2-3
clone size: .
D gene: .
CDR3 DNA: TGTGCCTGGAGTGTAAAGGCGGATCACACAGATACGCAGTATTTT
CDR3 protein: CAWSVKADHTDTQYF

V gene: TRBV13
J gene: TRBJ2-1
clone size: .
D gene: TRBD2
CDR3 DNA: TGTGCCAGCAGCTCACCTGGGACTAGCGGGAGGGCAAATTCGTACAATGAGCAGTTCTTC
CDR3 protein: CASSSPGTSGRANSYNEQFF

V gene: TRBV27
J gene: TRBJ1-1
clone size: .
D gene: .
CDR3 DNA: TGTGCCAGCAGTTCTACCTTTTGGAACACTGAAGCTTTCTTT
CDR3 protein: CASSSTFWNTEAFF

V gene: TRBV5-8
J gene: TRBJ2-7
clone size: .
D gene: .
CDR3 DNA: TGTGCCAGCAGCTTGACCCGGGGGACAGCACATCCCTACGAGCAGTACTTC
CDR3 protein: CASSLTRGTAHPYEQYF

V gene: TRBV30
J gene: TRBJ1-6
clone size: .
D gene: .
CDR3 DNA: TGTGCCTGGAGACGGGTAGTTAATTCACCCCTCCACTTT
CDR3 protein: CAWRRVVNSPLHF

V gene: TRBV29-1
J gene: TRBJ1-2
clone size: .
D gene: TRBD1
CDR3 DNA: TGCAGCGTTGAAGAGGGGCAGGGGGTTTATGGCTACACCTTC
CDR3 protein: CSVEEGQGVYGYTF

V gene: TRBV5-4
J gene: TRBJ2-7
clone size: .
D gene: TRBD2
CDR3 DNA: TGTGCCAGCAGCTTCGTCGGGGGGAACGAGCAGTACTTC
CDR3 protein: CASSFVGGNEQYF